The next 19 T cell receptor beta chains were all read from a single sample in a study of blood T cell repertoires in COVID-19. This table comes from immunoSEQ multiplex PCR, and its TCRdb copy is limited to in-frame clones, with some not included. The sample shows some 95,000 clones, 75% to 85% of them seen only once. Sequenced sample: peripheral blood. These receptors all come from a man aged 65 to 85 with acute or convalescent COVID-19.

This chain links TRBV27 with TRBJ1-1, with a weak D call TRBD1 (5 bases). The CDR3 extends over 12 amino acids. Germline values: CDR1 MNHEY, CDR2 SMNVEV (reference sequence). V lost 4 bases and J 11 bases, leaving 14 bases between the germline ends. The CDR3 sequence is CASSWRGGGAFF. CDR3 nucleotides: TGTGCCAGCAGTTGGAGGGGTGGGGGGGCTTTCTTT.

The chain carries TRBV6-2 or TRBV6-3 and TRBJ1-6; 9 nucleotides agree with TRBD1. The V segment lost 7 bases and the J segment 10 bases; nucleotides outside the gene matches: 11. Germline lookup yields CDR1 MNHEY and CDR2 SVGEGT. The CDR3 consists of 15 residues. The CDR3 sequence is CASIPGTGTWSPLHF. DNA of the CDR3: TGTGCCAGCATCCCTGGGACAGGGACATGGTCACCCCTCCACTTT.

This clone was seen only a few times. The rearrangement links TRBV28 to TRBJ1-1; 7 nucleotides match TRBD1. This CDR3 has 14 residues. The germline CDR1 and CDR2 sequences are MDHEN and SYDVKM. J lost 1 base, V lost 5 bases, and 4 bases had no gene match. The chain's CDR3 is CASSEQGQNTEAFF. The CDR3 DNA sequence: TGTGCCAGCAGTGAACAGGGGCAGAACACTGAAGCTTTCTTT.

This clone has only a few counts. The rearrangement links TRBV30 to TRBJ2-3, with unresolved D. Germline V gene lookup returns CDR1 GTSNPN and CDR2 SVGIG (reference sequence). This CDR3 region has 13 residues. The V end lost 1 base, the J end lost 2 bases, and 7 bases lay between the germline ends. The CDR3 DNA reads TGTGCCTGGAGTGACGGTCTCACAGATACGCAGTATTTT. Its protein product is CAWSDGLTDTQYF.

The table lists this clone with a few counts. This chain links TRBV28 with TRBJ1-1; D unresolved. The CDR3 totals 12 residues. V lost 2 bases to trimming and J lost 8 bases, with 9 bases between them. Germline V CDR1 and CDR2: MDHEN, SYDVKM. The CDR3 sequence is CASSLRRREAFF. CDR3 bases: TGTGCCAGCAGTTTACGGCGGCGGGAAGCTTTCTTT. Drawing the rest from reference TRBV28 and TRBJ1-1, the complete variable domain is DVKVTQSSRYLVKRTGEKVFLECVQDMDHENMFWYRQDPGLGLRLIYFSYDVKMKEKGDIPEGYSVSREKKERFSLILESASTNQTSMYLCASSLRRREAFFGQGTRLTVV.

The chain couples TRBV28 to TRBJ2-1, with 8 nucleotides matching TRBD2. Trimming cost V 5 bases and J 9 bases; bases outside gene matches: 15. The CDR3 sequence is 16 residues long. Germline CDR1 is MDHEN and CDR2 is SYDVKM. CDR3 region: CASSLPGSGAQFEQFF. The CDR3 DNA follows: TGTGCCAGCAGTCTCCCCGGTAGCGGGGCCCAGTTTGAGCAGTTCTTC. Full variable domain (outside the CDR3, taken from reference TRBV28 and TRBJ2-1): DVKVTQSSRYLVKRTGEKVFLECVQDMDHENMFWYRQDPGLGLRLIYFSYDVKMKEKGDIPEGYSVSREKKERFSLILESASTNQTSMYLCASSLPGSGAQFEQFFGPGTRLTVL.

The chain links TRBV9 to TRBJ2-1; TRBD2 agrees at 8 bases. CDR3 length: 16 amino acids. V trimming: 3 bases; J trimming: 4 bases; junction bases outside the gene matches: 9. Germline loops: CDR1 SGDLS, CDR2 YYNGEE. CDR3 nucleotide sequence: TGTGCCAGCAGCGGCGCCCCTAGCGGGCCATACAATGAGCAGTTCTTC. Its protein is CASSGAPSGPYNEQFF.

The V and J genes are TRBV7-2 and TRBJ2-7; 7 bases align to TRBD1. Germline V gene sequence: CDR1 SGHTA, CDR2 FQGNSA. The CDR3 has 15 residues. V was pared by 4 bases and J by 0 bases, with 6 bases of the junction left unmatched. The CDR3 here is CASSWQTGPSYEQYF. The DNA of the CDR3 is TGTGCCAGCAGCTGGCAGACAGGGCCCTCCTACGAGCAGTACTTC.

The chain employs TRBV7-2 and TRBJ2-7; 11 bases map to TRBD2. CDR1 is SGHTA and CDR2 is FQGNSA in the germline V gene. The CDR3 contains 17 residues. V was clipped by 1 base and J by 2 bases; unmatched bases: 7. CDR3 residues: CASSLGRTSGPAYEQYF. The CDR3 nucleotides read TGTGCCAGCAGCTTAGGTCGGACTAGCGGGCCTGCCTACGAGCAGTACTTC.

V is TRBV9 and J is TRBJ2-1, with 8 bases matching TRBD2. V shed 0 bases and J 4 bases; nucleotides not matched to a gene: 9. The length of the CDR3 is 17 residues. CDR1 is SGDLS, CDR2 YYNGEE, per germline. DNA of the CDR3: TGTGCCAGCAGCGTAGCTACGGGGGGGACTCTTTACAATGAGCAGTTCTTC. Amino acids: CASSVATGGTLYNEQFF.

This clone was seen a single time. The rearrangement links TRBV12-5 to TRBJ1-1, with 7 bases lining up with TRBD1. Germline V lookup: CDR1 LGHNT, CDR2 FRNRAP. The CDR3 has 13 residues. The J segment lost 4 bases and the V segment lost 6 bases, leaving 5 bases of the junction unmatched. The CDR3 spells CASGKQGSTEAFF. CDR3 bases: TGTGCTAGTGGCAAACAGGGGAGCACTGAAGCTTTCTTT. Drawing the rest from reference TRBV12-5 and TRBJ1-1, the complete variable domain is DARVTQTPRHKVTEMGQEVTMRCQPILGHNTVFWYRQTMMQGLELLAYFRNRAPLDDSGMPKDRFSAEMPDATLATLKIQPSEPRDSAVYFCASGKQGSTEAFFGQGTRLTVV.

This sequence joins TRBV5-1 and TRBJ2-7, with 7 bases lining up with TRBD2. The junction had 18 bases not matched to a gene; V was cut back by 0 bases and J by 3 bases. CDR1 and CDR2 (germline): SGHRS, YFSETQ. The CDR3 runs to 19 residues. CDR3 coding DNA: TGCGCCAGCAGCTTGGCCGGCGTGAACTCAGCGGGAAAGTTCTACGAGCAGTACTTC. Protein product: CASSLAGVNSAGKFYEQYF.

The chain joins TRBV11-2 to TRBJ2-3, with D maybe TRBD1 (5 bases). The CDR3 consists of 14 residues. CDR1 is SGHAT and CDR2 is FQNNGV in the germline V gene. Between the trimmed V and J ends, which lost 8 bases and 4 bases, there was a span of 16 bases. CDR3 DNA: TGTGCCAGCCCTTTGGGCAGGGCCGCAGATACGCAGTATTTT. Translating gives CASPLGRAADTQYF.

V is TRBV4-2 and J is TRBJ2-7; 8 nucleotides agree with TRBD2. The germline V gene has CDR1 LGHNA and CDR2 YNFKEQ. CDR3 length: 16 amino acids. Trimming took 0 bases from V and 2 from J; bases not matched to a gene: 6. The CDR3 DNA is TGTGCCAGCAGCCAAGATCGGCGGGAGGTCCCCTACGAGCAGTACTTC. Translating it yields CASSQDRREVPYEQYF.

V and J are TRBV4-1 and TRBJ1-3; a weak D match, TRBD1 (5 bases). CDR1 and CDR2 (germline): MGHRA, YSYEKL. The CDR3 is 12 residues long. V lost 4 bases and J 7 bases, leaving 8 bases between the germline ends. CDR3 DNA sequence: TGCGCCAGCAGCCCCCAGGGTAACACCATATATTTT. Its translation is CASSPQGNTIYF.

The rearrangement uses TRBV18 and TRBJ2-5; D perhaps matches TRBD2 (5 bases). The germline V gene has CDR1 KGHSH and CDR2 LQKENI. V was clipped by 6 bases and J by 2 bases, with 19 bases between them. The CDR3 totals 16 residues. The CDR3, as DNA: TGTGCCAGCTCGACCCAACGGGGTGACCCTCAAGAGACCCAGTACTTC. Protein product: CASSTQRGDPQETQYF.

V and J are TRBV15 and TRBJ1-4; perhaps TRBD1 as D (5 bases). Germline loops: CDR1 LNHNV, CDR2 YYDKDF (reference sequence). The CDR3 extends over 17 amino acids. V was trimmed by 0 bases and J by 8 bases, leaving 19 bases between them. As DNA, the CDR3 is TGTGCCACCAGCAGAGATCGGAAGGGGTCACAGACCGAAAAACTGTTTTTT. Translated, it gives CATSRDRKGSQTEKLFF.

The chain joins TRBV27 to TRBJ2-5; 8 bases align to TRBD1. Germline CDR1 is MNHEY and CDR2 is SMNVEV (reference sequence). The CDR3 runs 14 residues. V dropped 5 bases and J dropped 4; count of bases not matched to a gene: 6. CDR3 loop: CASSPRDRRETQYF. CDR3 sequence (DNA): TGTGCCAGCAGTCCCCGGGACAGGAGAGAGACCCAGTACTTC.

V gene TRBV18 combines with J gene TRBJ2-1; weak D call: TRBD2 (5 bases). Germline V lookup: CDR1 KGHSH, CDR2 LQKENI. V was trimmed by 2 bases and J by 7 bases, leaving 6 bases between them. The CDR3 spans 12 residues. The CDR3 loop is CASSPERNEQFF. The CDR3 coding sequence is TGTGCCAGCTCACCAGAGCGGAATGAGCAGTTCTTC.